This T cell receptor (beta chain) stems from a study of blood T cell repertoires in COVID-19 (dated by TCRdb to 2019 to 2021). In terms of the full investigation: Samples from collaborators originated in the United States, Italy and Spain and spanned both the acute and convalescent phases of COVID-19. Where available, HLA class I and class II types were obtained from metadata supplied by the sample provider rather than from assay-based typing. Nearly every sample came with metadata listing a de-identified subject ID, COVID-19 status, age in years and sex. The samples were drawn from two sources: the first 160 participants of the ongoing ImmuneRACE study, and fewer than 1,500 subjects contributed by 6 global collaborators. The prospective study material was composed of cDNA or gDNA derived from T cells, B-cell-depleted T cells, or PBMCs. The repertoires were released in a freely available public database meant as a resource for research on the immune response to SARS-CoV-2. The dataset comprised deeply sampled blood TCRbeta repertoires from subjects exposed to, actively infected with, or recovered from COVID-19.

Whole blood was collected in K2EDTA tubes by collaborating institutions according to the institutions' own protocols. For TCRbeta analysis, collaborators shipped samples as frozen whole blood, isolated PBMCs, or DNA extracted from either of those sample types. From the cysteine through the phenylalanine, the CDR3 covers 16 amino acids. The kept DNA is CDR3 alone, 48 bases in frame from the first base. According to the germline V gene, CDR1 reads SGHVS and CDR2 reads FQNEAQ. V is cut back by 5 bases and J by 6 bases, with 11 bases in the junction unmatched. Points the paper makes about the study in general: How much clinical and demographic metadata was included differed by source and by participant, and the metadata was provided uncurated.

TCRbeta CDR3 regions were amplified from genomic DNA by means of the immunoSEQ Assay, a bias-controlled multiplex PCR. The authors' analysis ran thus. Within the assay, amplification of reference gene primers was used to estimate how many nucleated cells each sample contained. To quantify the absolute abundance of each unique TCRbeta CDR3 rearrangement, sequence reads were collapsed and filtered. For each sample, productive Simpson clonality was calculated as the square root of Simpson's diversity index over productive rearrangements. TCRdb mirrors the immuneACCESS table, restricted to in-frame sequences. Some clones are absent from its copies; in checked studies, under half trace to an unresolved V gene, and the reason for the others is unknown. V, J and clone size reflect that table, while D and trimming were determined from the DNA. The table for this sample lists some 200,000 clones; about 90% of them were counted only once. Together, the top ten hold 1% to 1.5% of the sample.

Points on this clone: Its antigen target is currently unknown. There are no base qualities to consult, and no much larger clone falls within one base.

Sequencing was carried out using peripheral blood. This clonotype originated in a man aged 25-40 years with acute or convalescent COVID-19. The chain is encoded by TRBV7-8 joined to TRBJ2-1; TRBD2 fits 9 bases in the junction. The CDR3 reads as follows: CASSARGNSGSNEQFF. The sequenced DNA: TGTGCCAGCAGCGCAAGGGGTAATAGCGGGAGCAATGAGCAGTTCTTC.